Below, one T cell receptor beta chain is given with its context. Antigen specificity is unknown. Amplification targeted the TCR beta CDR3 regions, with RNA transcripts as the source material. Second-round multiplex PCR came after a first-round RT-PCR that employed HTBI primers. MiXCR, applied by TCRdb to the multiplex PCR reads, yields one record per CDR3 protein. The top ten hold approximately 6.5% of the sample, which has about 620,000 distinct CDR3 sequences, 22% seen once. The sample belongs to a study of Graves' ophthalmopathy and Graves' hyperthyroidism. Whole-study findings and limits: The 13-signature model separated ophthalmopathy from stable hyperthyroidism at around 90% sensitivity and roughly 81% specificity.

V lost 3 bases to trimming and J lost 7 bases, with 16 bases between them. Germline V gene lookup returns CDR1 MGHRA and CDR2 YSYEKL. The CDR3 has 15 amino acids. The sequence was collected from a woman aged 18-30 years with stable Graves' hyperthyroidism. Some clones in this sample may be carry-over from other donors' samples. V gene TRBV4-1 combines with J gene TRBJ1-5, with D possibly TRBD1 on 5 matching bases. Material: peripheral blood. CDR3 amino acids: CASSQYERGEQPQHF. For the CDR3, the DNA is TGCGCCAGCAGCCAGTACGAGAGGGGCGAACAGCCCCAGCATTTT.